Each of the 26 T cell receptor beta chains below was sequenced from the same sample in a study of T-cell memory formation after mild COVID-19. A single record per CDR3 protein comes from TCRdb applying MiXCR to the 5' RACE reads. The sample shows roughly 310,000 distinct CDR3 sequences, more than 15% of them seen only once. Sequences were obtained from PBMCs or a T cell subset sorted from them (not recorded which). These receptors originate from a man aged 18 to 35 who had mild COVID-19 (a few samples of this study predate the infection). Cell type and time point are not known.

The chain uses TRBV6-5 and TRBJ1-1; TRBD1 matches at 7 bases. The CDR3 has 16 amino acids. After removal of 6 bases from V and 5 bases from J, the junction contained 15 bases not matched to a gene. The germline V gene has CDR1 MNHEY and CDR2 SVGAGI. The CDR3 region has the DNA TGTGCCAGCAGCGACAGGGTACTCCAAAGAGATACTGAAGCTTTCTTT. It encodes CASSDRVLQRDTEAFF.

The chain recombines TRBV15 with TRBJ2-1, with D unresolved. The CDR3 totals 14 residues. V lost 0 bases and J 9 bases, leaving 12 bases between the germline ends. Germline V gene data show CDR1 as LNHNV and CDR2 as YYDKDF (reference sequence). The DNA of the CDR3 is TGTGCCACCAGCAGAGATCTCCCCCTCGGTGAGCAGTTCTTC. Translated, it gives CATSRDLPLGEQFF.

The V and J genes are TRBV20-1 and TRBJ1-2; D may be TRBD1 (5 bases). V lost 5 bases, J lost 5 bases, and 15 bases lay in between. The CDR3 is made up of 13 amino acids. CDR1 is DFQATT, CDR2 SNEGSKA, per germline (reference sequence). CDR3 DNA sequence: TGCAGTGCTGAGGTCAGGGAAACGTATGGCTACACCTTC. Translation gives CSAEVRETYGYTF.

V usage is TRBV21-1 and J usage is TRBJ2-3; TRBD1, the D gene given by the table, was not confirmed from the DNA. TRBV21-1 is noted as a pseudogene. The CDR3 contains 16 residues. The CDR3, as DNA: TGTGCCAGCAGCATCCCGATCACGGGACGGGGGGATACGCAGTATTTT. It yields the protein CASSIPITGRGDTQYF.

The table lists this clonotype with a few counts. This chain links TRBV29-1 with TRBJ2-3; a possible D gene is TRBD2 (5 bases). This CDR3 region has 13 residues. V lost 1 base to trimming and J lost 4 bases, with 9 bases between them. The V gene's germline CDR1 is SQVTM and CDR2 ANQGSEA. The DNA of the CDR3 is TGCAGCGTTGAAGCGGGGTTCCCAGATACGCAGTATTTT. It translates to CSVEAGFPDTQYF.

CDR3 nucleotide sequence: TGTGCCAGCAGCTTAACACAGGGGGCGGTCTCAGATACGCAGTATTTT. Translation gives CASSLTQGAVSDTQYF. The chain joins TRBV7-8 to TRBJ2-3, with 9 bases fitting TRBD1. The junction had 7 bases not matched to a gene; V was cut back by 2 bases and J by 4 bases. CDR3 length: 16 amino acids. Germline CDR1 is SGHVS and CDR2 is FQNEAQ.

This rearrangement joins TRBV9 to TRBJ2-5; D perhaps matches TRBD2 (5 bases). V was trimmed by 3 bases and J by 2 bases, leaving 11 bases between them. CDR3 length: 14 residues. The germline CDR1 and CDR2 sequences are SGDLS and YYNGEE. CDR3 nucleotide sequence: TGTGCCAGCAGCGGATGGAGCGGACAAGAGACCCAGTACTTC. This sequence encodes CASSGWSGQETQYF.

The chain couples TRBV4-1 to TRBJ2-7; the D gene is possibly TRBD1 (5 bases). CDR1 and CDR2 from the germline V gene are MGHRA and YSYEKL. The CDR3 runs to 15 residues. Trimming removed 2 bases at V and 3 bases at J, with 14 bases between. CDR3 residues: CASSQTTGSVYEQYF. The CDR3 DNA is TGCGCCAGCAGCCAAACAACAGGTTCGGTCTACGAGCAGTACTTC.

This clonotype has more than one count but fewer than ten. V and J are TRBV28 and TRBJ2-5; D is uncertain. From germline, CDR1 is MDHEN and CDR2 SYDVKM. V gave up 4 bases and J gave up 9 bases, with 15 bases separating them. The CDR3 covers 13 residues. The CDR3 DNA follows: TGTGCCAGCAGTTCGTTACTTCTGGCGGCCCAGTACTTC. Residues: CASSSLLLAAQYF.

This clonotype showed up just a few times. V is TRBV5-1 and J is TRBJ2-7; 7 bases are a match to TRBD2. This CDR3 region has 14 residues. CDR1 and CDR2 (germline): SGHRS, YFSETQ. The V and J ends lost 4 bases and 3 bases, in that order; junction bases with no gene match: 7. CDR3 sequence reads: CASSASGTNYEQYF. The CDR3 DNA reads TGCGCCAGCAGCGCATCCGGGACTAACTACGAGCAGTACTTC.

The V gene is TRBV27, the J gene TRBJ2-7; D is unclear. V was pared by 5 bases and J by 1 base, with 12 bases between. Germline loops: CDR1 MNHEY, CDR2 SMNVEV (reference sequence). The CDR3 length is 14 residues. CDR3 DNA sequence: TGTGCCAGCAGTCCACGGAGAATGTCCTACGAGCAGTACGTC. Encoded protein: CASSPRRMSYEQYV.

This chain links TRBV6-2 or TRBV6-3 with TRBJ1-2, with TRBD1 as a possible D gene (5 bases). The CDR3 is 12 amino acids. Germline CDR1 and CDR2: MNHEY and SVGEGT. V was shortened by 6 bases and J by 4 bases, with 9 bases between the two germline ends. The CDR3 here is CASRVGTYGYTF. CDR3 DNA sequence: TGTGCCAGCAGGGTTGGGACCTATGGCTACACCTTC.

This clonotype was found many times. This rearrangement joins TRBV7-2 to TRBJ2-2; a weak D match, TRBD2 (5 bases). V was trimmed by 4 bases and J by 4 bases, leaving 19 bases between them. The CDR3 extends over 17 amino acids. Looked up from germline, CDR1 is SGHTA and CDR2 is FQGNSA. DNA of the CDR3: TGTGCCAGCAGCTCCCTACTGGACGGACTTATCACCGGGGAGCTGTTTTTT. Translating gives CASSSLLDGLITGELFF.

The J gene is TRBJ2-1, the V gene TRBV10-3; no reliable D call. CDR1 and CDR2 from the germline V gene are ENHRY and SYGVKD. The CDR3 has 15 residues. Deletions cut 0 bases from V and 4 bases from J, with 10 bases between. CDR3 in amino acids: CAISESEVGYNEQFF. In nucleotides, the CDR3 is TGTGCCATCAGTGAGTCGGAAGTCGGATACAATGAGCAGTTCTTC.

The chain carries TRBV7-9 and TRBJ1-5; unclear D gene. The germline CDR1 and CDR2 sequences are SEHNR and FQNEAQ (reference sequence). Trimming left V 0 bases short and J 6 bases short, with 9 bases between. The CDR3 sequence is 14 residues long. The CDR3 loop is CASSLAESLQPQHF. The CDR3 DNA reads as TGTGCCAGCAGCTTAGCGGAGAGTCTTCAGCCCCAGCATTTT.

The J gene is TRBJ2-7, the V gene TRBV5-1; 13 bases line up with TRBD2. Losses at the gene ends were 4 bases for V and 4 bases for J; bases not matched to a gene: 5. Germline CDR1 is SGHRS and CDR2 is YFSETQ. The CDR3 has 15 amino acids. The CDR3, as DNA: TGCGCCAGCAGCCAGGGACTAGCGGGGATGTACGAGCAGTACTTC. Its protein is CASSQGLAGMYEQYF.

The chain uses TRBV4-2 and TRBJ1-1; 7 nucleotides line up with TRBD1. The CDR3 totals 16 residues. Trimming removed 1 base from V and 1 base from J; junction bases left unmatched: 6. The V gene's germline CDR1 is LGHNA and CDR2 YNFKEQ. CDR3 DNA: TGTGCCAGCAGCCAAGTTAAAGGGGGCGAGAACACTGAAGCTTTCTTT. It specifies CASSQVKGGENTEAFF.

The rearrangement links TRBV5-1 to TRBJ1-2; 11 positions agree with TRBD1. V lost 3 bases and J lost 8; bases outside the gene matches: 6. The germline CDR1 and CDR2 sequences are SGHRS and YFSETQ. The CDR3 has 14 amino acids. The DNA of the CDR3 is TGCGCCAGCAGCTATGGACAGGGGGCGCAGGGCTACACCTTC. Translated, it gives CASSYGQGAQGYTF.

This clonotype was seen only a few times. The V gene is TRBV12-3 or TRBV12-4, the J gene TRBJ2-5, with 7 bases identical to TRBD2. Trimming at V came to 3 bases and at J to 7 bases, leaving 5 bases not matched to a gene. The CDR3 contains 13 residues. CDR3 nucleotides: TGTGCCAGCAGTTTCTCGGGCGGGGGGACCCAGTACTTC. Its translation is CASSFSGGGTQYF.

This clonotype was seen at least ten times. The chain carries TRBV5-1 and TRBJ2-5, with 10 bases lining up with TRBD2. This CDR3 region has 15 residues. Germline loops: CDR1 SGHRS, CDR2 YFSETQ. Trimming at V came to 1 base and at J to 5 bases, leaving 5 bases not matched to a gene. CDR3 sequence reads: CASSLQGTSVETQYF. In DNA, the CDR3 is TGCGCCAGCAGCTTGCAGGGGACTAGCGTCGAGACCCAGTACTTC. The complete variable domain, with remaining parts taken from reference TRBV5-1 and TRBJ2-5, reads KAGVTQTPRYLIKTRGQQVTLSCSPISGHRSVSWYQQTPGQGLQFLFEYFSETQRNKGNFPGRFSGRQFSNSRSEMNVSTLELGDSALYLCASSLQGTSVETQYFGPGTRLLVL.

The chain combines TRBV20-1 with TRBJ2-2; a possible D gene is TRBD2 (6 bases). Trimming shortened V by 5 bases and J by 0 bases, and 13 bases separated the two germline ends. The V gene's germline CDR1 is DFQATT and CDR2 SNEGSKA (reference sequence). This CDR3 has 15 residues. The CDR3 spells CSAPRGRPNTGELFF. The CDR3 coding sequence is TGCAGTGCTCCTCGGGGGAGGCCGAACACCGGGGAGCTGTTTTTT.

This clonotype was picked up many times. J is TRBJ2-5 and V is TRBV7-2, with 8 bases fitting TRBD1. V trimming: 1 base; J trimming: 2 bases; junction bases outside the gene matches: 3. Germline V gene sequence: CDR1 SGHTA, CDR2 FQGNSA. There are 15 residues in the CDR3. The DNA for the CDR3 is TGTGCCAGCAGCTTAGGGACAGGGAGTCAAGAGACCCAGTACTTC. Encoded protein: CASSLGTGSQETQYF.

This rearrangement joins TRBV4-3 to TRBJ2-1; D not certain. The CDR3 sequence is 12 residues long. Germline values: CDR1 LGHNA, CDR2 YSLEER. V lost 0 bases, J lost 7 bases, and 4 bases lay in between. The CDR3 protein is CASSQDDNEQFF. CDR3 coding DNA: TGCGCCAGCAGCCAAGACGATAATGAGCAGTTCTTC.

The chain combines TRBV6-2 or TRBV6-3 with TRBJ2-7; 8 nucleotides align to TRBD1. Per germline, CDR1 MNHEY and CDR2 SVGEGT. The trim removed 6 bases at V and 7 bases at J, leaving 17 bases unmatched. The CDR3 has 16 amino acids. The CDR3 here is CASSQNRDRLPREQYV. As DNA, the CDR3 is TGTGCCAGCAGCCAGAACCGGGACAGGCTCCCTCGGGAGCAGTACGTC.

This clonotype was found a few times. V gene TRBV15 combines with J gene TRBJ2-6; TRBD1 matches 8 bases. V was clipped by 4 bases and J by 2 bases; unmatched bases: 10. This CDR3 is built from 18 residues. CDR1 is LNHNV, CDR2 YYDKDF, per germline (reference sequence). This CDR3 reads CATSKTPGGFAGANVLTF. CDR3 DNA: TGTGCCACCAGCAAGACCCCAGGGGGCTTTGCTGGGGCCAACGTCCTGACTTTC. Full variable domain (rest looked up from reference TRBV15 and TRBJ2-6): DAMVIQNPRYQVTQFGKPVTLSCSQTLNHNVMYWYQQKSSQAPKLLFHYYDKDFNNEADTPDNFQSRRPNTSFCFLDIRSPGLGDTAMYLCATSKTPGGFAGANVLTFGAGSRLTVL.

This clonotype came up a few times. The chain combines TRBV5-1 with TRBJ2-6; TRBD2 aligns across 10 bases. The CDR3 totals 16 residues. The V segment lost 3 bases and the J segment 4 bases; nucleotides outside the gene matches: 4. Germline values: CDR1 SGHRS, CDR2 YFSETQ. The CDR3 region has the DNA TGCGCCAGCAGCTCCTCTAGCGGGGGCGGGGCCAACGTCCTGACTTTC. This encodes CASSSSSGGGANVLTF.